The source of this T cell receptor beta chain is a study of T cell clones after liver transplantation. Study-wide points: Donor-reactive sequences fell more than third party-reactive ones, suggesting partial deletion. The donor-reactive repertoire was only partly measurable in a couple of subjects, lacking donor cells.

CDR1 is LNHDA and CDR2 is SQIVND in the germline V gene (reference sequence). V lost 7 bases to trimming and J lost 2 bases; unmatched junction nucleotides: 7. CDR3 size: 14 residues. This clone has more than one count but fewer than ten. The antigen remains undetermined. Here immunoSEQ multiplex PCR was the method, and the copy in TCRdb shows in-frame clones only, minus some. Seen here are more than 95,000 clones, around 86% observed once, and the top ten hold over 0.9%. The gene calls are TRBV19 and TRBJ2-7; TRBD1 matches 8 bases. Sample: CD4+ T cells from blood, taken before liver transplant. This clonotype was obtained from a human donor who received a liver transplant. This CDR3 reads CASTRQGAPYEQYF. CDR3 in DNA: TGTGCCAGTACCCGGCAGGGGGCACCCTACGAGCAGTACTTC.